The 11 T cell receptor beta chains listed next were all sequenced from one sample in a study of low-dose radiotherapy and immunotherapy resistance in tumors. Both TCRalpha and TCRbeta chains were reverse transcribed with V-gene-specific primers. The TCRs were subjected to amplification over about 19 PCR cycles employing a constant-region primer in conjunction with a V-primer adapter. Each CDR3 protein gets one entry after TCRdb re-called the reads with MiXCR. The sample records 95,000 to 100,000 distinct CDR3 sequences, roughly 20% being singletons. The time point is: after trial treatment. Treatment of the sample: LDRT plus nivolumab, ipilimumab, low-dose cyclophosphamide and aspirin (RACIN trial). The sample consisted of PBMCs, taken after low-dose radiotherapy plus immunotherapy. The source is a male donor with prostate cancer.

This clonotype has ten or more counts. The V gene is TRBV7-9, the J gene TRBJ1-6; a possible D gene is TRBD1 (6 bases). There are 13 residues in the CDR3. Trimming took 3 bases from V and 10 from J, leaving 10 bases between them. Germline V gene sequence: CDR1 SEHNR, CDR2 FQNEAQ (reference sequence). Here the CDR3 reads CASSFDRQSPLHF. In DNA, the CDR3 is TGTGCCAGCAGCTTCGACAGGCAGTCACCCCTCCACTTT.

This clonotype was detected ten times or more. The chain joins TRBV24-1 to TRBJ2-5, with 8 bases fitting TRBD2. Germline CDR1 is KGHDR and CDR2 is SFDVKD. The CDR3 has 13 residues. With V trimmed by 7 bases and J by 5 bases, 5 bases remained unmatched. This CDR3 is CATSGGAGETQYF. CDR3 nucleotides: TGTGCCACCAGCGGGGGGGCCGGGGAGACCCAGTACTTC.

This clonotype was detected ten times or more. The chain has TRBV5-1 and TRBJ2-3, with D perhaps matching TRBD1 (6 bases). The CDR3 spans 12 residues. CDR1 is SGHRS, CDR2 YFSETQ, per germline. Trimming removed 4 bases at V and 10 bases at J, with 13 bases between. DNA of the CDR3: TGCGCCAGCAGCCAGGACAGTAGTTCGCAGTATTTT. Its protein product is CASSQDSSSQYF.

Notes on this clonotype: This CDR3 is missing its conserved last phenylalanine or tryptophan, likely due to a read error. The DNA is omitted, as the CDR3 cannot be located on it reliably, and the CDR3 follows TCRdb's listing. This chain links TRBV6-2 or TRBV6-3 with TRBJ2-6; the D call of TRBD2 is as the table states it, not checked on the DNA. Ends included, the CDR3 has 9 residues. Germline V gives CDR1 MNHEY, CDR2 SVGEGT. The CDR3 region is CASSPGTSG.

This clonotype was counted only a few times. The chain uses TRBV3-1 and TRBJ1-2; D is unclear. V was shortened by 0 bases and J by 6 bases, with 8 bases between the two germline ends. CDR1 LGHDT and CDR2 YNNKEL come from the germline V gene (reference sequence). The CDR3 sequence is 13 residues long. CDR3 amino acids: CASSQDGPHGYTF. CDR3 in DNA: TGTGCCAGCAGCCAAGACGGGCCTCATGGCTACACCTTC. The full variable domain, its missing parts supplied by reference TRBV3-1 and TRBJ1-2, is DTAVSQTPKYLVTQMGNDKSIKCEQNLGHDTMYWYKQDSKKFLKIMFSYNNKELIINETVPNRFSPKSPDKAHLNLHINSLELGDSAVYFCASSQDGPHGYTFGSGTRLTVV.

This clonotype was recorded at least ten times. The chain is built from TRBV6-1 and TRBJ2-3; D is tentatively TRBD1 or TRBD2 (5 bases each). The CDR3 has 14 amino acids. Germline lookup yields CDR1 MNHNS and CDR2 SASEGT. Trimming left V 6 bases short and J 6 bases short, with 16 bases between. The CDR3 region has the DNA TGTGCCAGCAGAGTTCCGGGACGCCAGGATACGCAGTATTTT. This encodes CASRVPGRQDTQYF.

V and J are TRBV20-1 and TRBJ2-5, with D maybe TRBD2 (6 bases). V was pared by 6 bases and J by 4 bases, with 12 bases between. CDR3 length: 12 residues. Germline loops: CDR1 DFQATT, CDR2 SNEGSKA (reference sequence). CDR3 nucleotide sequence: TGCAGTGCAAACCGGGACTTAGAGACCCAGTACTTC. Its protein product is CSANRDLETQYF.

This clonotype was seen at least ten times. The rearrangement joins TRBV7-9 to TRBJ2-2, with 7 bases that match TRBD2. Germline CDR1 reads SEHNR; CDR2 reads FQNEAQ (reference sequence). Trimming at V came to 4 bases and at J to 6 bases, leaving 5 bases not matched to a gene. This CDR3 is built from 14 residues. CDR3 sequence: CASSYELASGELFF. DNA of the CDR3: TGTGCCAGCAGCTACGAACTAGCGTCCGGGGAGCTGTTTTTT.

This chain joins TRBV7-3 and TRBJ1-1; D ambiguous. V lost 6 bases to trimming and J lost 1 base, with 9 bases between them. In germline, CDR1 is SGHTA, CDR2 FQGTGA. The CDR3 sequence is 13 residues long. CDR3 sequence: CASRGSGNTEAFF. CDR3 nucleotides: TGTGCCAGCAGAGGGTCGGGGAACACTGAAGCTTTCTTT. The full variable domain, completed using reference TRBV7-3 and TRBJ1-1, is GAGVSQTPSNKVTEKGKYVELRCDPISGHTALYWYRQSLGQGPEFLIYFQGTGAADDSGLPNDRFFAVRPEGSVSTLKIQRTERGDSAVYLCASRGSGNTEAFFGQGTRLTVV.

This clonotype came up many times. The J gene is TRBJ1-5, the V gene TRBV3-1; unclear D gene. The V end was cut by 0 bases, the J end by 9 bases, with 9 bases between. This CDR3 is 13 amino acids long. CDR1 is LGHDT, CDR2 YNNKEL, per germline (reference sequence). The CDR3 DNA is TGTGCCAGCAGCCAAGATGCGAACTTGCCCCAGCATTTT. As protein: CASSQDANLPQHF.

In this sample, this clonotype turned up many times. The chain uses TRBV18 and TRBJ2-7, with 8 bases fitting TRBD2. V was clipped by 3 bases and J by 2 bases; unmatched bases: 9. CDR1 and CDR2 from the germline V gene are KGHSH and LQKENI. This CDR3 comprises 16 residues. CDR3 bases: TGTGCCAGCTCACCGGGCGGTAACGGGGGGGCCTACGAGCAGTACTTC. This translates into CASSPGGNGGAYEQYF.